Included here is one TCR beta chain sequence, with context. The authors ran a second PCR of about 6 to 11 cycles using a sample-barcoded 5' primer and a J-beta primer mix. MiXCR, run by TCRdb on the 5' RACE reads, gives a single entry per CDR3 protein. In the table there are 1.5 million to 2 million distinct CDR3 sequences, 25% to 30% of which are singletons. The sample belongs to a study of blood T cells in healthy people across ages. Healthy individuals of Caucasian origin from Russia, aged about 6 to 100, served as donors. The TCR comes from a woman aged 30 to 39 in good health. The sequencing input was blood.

DNA of the CDR3: TGTGCCACGGACAGGGCTAATGAAAAACTGTTTTTT. Residues: CATDRANEKLFF. The gene calls are TRBV28 and TRBJ1-4, with 8 bases lining up with TRBD1. Germline values: CDR1 MDHEN, CDR2 SYDVKM. This CDR3 has 12 residues. V was pared by 10 bases and J by 3 bases, with 1 base of the junction left unmatched. The whole variable domain, remainder taken from reference TRBV28 and TRBJ1-4, is DVKVTQSSRYLVKRTGEKVFLECVQDMDHENMFWYRQDPGLGLRLIYFSYDVKMKEKGDIPEGYSVSREKKERFSLILESASTNQTSMYLCATDRANEKLFFGSGTQLSVL.